This TCR beta chain appears in the sequencing data of a study of shared clonotypes between healthy human individuals. Worth noting for this clone: Its antigen is currently unknown.

Libraries were prepared by immunoSEQ multiplex PCR; TCRdb keeps only in-frame clonotypes and omits some of them. Here the sample spans about 530,000 clones, 90% to 96% being singletons. Nashville, Tennessee was home to all donors, who were Caucasian adults. V was cut by 10 bases and J by 11 bases, with 29 bases left in between. The CDR3 totals 15 residues. Germline CDR1 and CDR2: MDHEN and SYDVKM. Findings and caveats of the study: The donor pool, a small one, limited the genetic and exposure-history diversity represented. Against clonotypes common to all four donors, non-shared ones had lower generation probabilities. The authors expected sequencing depth to affect clonotype sharing among donors.

The sequence derives from a woman in her 30s in good health. The sample taken for sequencing was naive CD4+ T cells sorted from blood. Subset meaning: CD45RA+ positively selected. The chain is built from TRBV28 and TRBJ1-1; no firm D call. CDR3 nucleotide sequence: TGTGCCACCGACCCAGGCGGAACGGACCCTCGCGCGGCTTTCTTT. Protein sequence: CATDPGGTDPRAAFF. Looking up the rest from reference TRBV28 and TRBJ1-1 gives the full variable domain: DVKVTQSSRYLVKRTGEKVFLECVQDMDHENMFWYRQDPGLGLRLIYFSYDVKMKEKGDIPEGYSVSREKKERFSLILESASTNQTSMYLCATDPGGTDPRAAFFGQGTRLTVV.